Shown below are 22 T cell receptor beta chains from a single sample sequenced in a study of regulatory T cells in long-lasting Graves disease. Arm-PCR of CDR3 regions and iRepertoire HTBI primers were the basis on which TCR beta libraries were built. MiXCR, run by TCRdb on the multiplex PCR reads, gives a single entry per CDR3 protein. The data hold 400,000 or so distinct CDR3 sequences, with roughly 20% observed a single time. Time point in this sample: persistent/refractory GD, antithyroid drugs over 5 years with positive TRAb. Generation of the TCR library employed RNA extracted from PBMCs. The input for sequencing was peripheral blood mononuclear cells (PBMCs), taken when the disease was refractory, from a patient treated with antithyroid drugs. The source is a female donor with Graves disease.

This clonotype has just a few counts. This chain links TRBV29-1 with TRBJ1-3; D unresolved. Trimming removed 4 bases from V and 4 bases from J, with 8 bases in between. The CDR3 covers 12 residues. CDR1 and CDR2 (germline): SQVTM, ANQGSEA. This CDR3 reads CSVGGPGNTIYF. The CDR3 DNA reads TGCAGCGTTGGAGGGCCCGGAAACACCATATATTTT.

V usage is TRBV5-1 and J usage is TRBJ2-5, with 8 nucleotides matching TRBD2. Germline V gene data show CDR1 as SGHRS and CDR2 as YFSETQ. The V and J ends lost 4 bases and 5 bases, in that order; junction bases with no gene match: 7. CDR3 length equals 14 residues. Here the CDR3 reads CASSPGTSRETQYF. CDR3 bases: TGCGCCAGCAGCCCCGGGACTAGTCGGGAGACCCAGTACTTC.

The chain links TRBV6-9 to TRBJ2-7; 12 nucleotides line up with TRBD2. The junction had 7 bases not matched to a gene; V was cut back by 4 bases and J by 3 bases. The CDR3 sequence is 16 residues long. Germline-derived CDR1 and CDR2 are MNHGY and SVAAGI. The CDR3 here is CASSFLAGGVNYEQYF. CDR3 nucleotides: TGTGCCAGCAGTTTCCTAGCGGGAGGGGTCAACTACGAGCAGTACTTC.

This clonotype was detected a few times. DNA for the CDR3: TGTGCCAGCAGTTTCCTACCCCCCGGGACTCCAAACACTGAGCAGTACTTC. Protein product: CASSFLPPGTPNTEQYF. The chain joins TRBV27 to TRBJ2-7, with TRBD2 as a possible D gene (6 bases). This CDR3 region has 17 residues. Germline values: CDR1 MNHEY, CDR2 SMNVEV (reference sequence). The ends were cut back, 3 bases at V and 7 bases at J, with 25 bases in the middle.

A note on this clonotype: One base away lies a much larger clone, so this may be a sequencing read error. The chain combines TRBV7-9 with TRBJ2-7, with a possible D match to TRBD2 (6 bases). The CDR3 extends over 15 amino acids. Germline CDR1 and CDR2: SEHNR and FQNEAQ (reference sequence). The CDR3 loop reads CASGLAAAESYEQYF. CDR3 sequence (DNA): TGTGCCAGCGGCTTAGCGGCCGCAGAGTCCTACGAGCAGTACTTC. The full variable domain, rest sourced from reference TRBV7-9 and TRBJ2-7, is DTGVSQNPRHKITKRGQNVTFRCDPISEHNRLYWYRQTLGQGPEFLTYFQNEAQLEKSRLLSDRFSAERPKGSFSTLEIQRTEQGDSAMYLCASGLAAAESYEQYFGPGTRLTVT.

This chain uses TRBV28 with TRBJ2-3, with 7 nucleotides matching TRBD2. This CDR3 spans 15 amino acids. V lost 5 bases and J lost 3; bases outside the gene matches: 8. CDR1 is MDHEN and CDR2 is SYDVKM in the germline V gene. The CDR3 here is CASSPPSGGTDTQYF. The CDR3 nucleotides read TGTGCCAGCAGTCCCCCATCGGGAGGTACAGATACGCAGTATTTT.

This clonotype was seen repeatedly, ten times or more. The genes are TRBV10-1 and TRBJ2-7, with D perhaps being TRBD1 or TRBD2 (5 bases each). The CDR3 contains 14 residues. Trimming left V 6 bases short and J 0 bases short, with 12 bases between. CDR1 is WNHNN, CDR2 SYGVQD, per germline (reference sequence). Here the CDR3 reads CASSRDGSSYEQYF. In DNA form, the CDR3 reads TGCGCCAGCAGCCGGGACGGCAGCTCCTACGAGCAGTACTTC.

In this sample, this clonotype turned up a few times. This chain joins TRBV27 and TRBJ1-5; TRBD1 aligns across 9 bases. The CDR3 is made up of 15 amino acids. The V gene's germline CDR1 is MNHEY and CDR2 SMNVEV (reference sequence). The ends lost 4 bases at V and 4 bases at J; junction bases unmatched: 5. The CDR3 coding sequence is TGTGCCAGCAGTTCCATGGGGACAGGGAATCAGCCCCAGCATTTT. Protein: CASSSMGTGNQPQHF.

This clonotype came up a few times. The CDR3 region is CASRPGNTNTGELFF. The CDR3 DNA reads as TGTGCCAGCAGGCCAGGGAATACGAACACCGGGGAGCTGTTTTTT. The chain couples TRBV12-3 or TRBV12-4 to TRBJ2-2, with a possible D match to TRBD1 (5 bases). V lost 6 bases to trimming and J lost 0 bases, with 11 bases between them. This CDR3 region has 15 residues.

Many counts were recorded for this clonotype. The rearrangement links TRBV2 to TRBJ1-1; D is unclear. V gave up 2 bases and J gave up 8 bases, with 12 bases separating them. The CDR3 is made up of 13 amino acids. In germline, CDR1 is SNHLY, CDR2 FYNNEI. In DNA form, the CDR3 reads TGTGCCAGCAGTGAATCGAGGAGCCGAGAAGCTTTCTTT. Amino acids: CASSESRSREAFF.

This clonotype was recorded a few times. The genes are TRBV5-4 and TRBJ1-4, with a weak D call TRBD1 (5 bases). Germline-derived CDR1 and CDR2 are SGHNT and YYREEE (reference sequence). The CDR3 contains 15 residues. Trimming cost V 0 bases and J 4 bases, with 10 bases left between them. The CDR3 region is CASSLETGNNEKLFF. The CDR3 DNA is TGTGCCAGCAGCTTGGAAACAGGAAATAATGAAAAACTGTTTTTT.

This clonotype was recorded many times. Here the CDR3 DNA reads TGTGCCAGCAGTTTAGCACAGGGGGCCGCCTATGGCTACACCTTC. It yields the protein CASSLAQGAAYGYTF. This rearrangement joins TRBV27 to TRBJ1-2, with TRBD1 matching over 9 bases. This CDR3 spans 15 amino acids. V shed 2 bases and J 4 bases; nucleotides not matched to a gene: 5. CDR1 is MNHEY, CDR2 SMNVEV, per germline (reference sequence).

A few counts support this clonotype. Here the CDR3 DNA reads TGTGCCAGCAGCTTAGGGTATTCGACCGGGGAGCTGTTTTTT. It specifies CASSLGYSTGELFF. The chain recombines TRBV11-2 with TRBJ2-2; D ambiguous. Trimming took 1 base from V and 5 from J, leaving 8 bases between them. Germline loops: CDR1 SGHAT, CDR2 FQNNGV. The CDR3 sequence is 14 residues long.

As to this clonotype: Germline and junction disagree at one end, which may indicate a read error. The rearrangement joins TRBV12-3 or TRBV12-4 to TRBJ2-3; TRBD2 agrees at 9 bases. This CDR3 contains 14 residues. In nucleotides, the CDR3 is TGTGCCAGCAGTTCAAACCTGGGGCTAGCGGGACTCCAATTT. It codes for CASSSNLGLAGLQF.

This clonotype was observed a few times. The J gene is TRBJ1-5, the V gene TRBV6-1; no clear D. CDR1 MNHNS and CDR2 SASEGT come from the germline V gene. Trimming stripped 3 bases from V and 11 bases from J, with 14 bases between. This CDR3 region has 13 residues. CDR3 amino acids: CASSETGQSAQHF. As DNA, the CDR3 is TGTGCCAGCAGTGAGACTGGTCAATCCGCCCAGCATTTT.

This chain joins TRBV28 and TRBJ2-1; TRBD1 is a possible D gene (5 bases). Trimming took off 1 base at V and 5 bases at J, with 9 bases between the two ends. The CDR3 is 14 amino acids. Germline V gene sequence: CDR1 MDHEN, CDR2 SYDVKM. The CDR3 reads CASSLFRVDNEQFF. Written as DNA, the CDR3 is TGTGCCAGCAGTTTATTCAGGGTAGACAATGAGCAGTTCTTC.

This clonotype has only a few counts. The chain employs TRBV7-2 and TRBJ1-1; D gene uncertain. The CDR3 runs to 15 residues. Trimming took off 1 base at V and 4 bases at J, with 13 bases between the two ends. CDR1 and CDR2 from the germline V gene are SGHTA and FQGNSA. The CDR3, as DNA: TGTGCCAGCAGCTTAGGTTGGGGAGTCGGCACTGAAGCTTTCTTT. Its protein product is CASSLGWGVGTEAFF.

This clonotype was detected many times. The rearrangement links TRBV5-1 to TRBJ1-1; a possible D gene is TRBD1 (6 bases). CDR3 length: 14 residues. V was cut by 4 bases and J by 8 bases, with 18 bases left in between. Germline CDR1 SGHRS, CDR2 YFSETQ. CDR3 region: CASSGAKQGSEAFF. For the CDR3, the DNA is TGCGCCAGCAGCGGGGCAAAACAGGGCTCAGAAGCTTTCTTT.

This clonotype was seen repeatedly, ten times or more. The chain's CDR3 is CGCPPSGGLATQYF. In DNA form, the CDR3 reads TGCGGATGCCCACCTTCAGGGGGCCTAGCTACCCAGTACTTC. This sequence joins TRBV20-1 and TRBJ2-5, with 8 bases lining up with TRBD1. The length of the CDR3 is 14 residues. Looked up from germline, CDR1 is DFQATT and CDR2 is SNEGSKA (reference sequence).

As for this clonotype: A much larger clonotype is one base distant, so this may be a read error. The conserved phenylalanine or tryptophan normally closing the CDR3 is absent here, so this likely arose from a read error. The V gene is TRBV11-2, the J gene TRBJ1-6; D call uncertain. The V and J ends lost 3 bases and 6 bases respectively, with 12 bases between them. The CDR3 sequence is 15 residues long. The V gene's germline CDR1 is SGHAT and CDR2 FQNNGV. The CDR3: CASSFQGNSNSPLHS. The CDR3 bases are TGTGCCAGCAGCTTTCAAGGGAACTCTAATTCACCCCTCCACTCT.

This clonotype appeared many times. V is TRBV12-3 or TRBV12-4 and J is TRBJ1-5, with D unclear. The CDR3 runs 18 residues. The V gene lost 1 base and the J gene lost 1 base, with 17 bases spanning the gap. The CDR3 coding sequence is TGTGCCAGCAGTTTAGAAGGACTGCCGGGTAAGAGCAATCAGCCCCAGCATTTT. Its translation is CASSLEGLPGKSNQPQHF.

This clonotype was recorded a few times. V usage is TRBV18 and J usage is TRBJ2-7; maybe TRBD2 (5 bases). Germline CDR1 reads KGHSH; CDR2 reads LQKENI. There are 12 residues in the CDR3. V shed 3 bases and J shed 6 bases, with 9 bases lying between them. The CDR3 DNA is TGTGCCAGCTCACCTAGTCTAGCCGAGCAGTACTTC. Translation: CASSPSLAEQYF.